These 25 T cell receptor beta chains were sequenced from one sample in a study of T cells in narcolepsy. Profiled with immunoSEQ multiplex PCR; TCRdb holds only in-frame clones, not every one. The sample has about 35,000 clones, more than 70% seen once; the top ten hold 1.1%. The sequenced sample was memory (CD45RA-) CD4+ T cells from blood. These receptor sequences come from a human donor in good health.

The chain recombines TRBV28 with TRBJ1-1, with unresolved D. Germline CDR1 reads MDHEN; CDR2 reads SYDVKM. Trimming shortened V by 2 bases and J by 6 bases, and 7 bases separated the two germline ends. The CDR3 extends over 12 amino acids. In DNA, the CDR3 is TGTGCCAGCAGTTTAGGCCTGGCTGAAGCTTTCTTT. Protein sequence: CASSLGLAEAFF.

The chain has TRBV19 and TRBJ1-2; a weak D match, TRBD1 (6 bases). Trimming removed 3 bases at V and 5 bases at J, with 13 bases between. Germline CDR1 and CDR2: LNHDA and SQIVND (reference sequence). The CDR3 loop spans 14 amino acids. CDR3 sequence (DNA): TGTGCCAGTAGTATGGGGCAGGGGATTTATGGCTACACCTTC. This encodes CASSMGQGIYGYTF. The full variable domain, its missing parts supplied by reference TRBV19 and TRBJ1-2, is DGGITQSPKYLFRKEGQNVTLSCEQNLNHDAMYWYRQDPGQGLRLIYYSQIVNDFQKGDIAEGYSVSREKKESFPLTVTSAQKNPTAFYLCASSMGQGIYGYTFGSGTRLTVV.

The V gene is TRBV18, the J gene TRBJ2-5; TRBD2 matches 9 bases. Losses at the gene ends were 2 bases for V and 5 bases for J; bases not matched to a gene: 6. The CDR3 consists of 15 residues. Germline V CDR1 and CDR2: KGHSH, LQKENI. CDR3 DNA: TGTGCCAGCTCACCAGGGATAGCGGGGGCGGAGACCCAGTACTTC. It is translated as CASSPGIAGAETQYF.

The chain carries TRBV5-5 and TRBJ2-3; 8 bases map to TRBD2. Losses at the gene ends were 7 bases for V and 3 bases for J; bases not matched to a gene: 10. The CDR3 consists of 15 residues. Germline V gives CDR1 SGHKS, CDR2 YYEKEE (reference sequence). The chain's CDR3 is CASGVTSGITDTQYF. In DNA form, the CDR3 reads TGTGCCAGCGGGGTCACTAGCGGTATAACAGATACGCAGTATTTT. The whole variable domain, remainder taken from reference TRBV5-5 and TRBJ2-3, is DAGVTQSPTHLIKTRGQQVTLRCSPISGHKSVSWYQQVLGQGPQFIFQYYEKEERGRGNFPDRFSARQFPNYSSELNVNALLLGDSALYLCASGVTSGITDTQYFGPGTRLTVL.

This chain uses TRBV2 with TRBJ1-4; TRBD1 might be the D (5 bases). Trimming left V 7 bases short and J 0 bases short, with 9 bases between. Germline V gene lookup returns CDR1 SNHLY and CDR2 FYNNEI. The CDR3 has 14 amino acids. The CDR3 nucleotides are TGTGCCAGCACCTACAGGCCAACTAATGAAAAACTGTTTTTT. Translated, it gives CASTYRPTNEKLFF.

The genes are TRBV5-5 and TRBJ1-3; D not certain. Germline V gene lookup returns CDR1 SGHKS and CDR2 YYEKEE (reference sequence). This CDR3 has 13 residues. V gave up 1 base and J gave up 0 bases, with 2 bases separating them. CDR3 amino acids: CASSLNSGNTIYF. DNA for the CDR3: TGTGCCAGCAGCTTGAACTCTGGAAACACCATATATTTT.

The chain joins TRBV4-2 to TRBJ2-3; 10 bases are a match to TRBD2. The CDR3 length is 16 residues. The ends lost 3 bases at V and 2 bases at J; junction bases unmatched: 5. Per germline, CDR1 LGHNA and CDR2 YNFKEQ. The CDR3: CASSHTSGDPTDTQYF. The CDR3, as DNA: TGTGCCAGCAGCCATACTAGCGGGGATCCCACAGATACGCAGTATTTT.

The chain uses TRBV6-1 and TRBJ1-3; 7 bases align to TRBD1. Germline V gene data show CDR1 as MNHNS and CDR2 as SASEGT. The V and J ends lost 5 bases and 4 bases, in that order; junction bases with no gene match: 2. The CDR3 contains 13 residues. The CDR3 region is CASSPGQGNTIYF. CDR3 in DNA: TGTGCCAGCAGTCCGGGACAGGGAAACACCATATATTTT.

The V and J genes are TRBV4-3 and TRBJ1-3; D might be TRBD1 (6 bases). The CDR3 loop spans 17 amino acids. The V gene lost 0 bases and the J gene lost 0 bases, with 12 bases spanning the gap. Germline V gives CDR1 LGHNA, CDR2 YSLEER. CDR3 amino acids: CASSQELGGFSGNTIYF. CDR3 coding DNA: TGCGCCAGCAGCCAAGAGTTAGGGGGGTTCTCTGGAAACACCATATATTTT.

This chain links TRBV29-1 with TRBJ1-1, with 7 bases matching TRBD1. V was clipped by 5 bases and J by 1 base; unmatched bases: 7. Germline V gene data show CDR1 as SQVTM and CDR2 as ANQGSEA. The CDR3 sequence is 14 residues long. Here the CDR3 reads CSVQGESRNTEAFF. For the CDR3, the DNA is TGCAGCGTTCAGGGGGAGAGCAGGAACACTGAAGCTTTCTTT. The whole variable domain, filled in from reference TRBV29-1 and TRBJ1-1, reads SAVISQKPSRDICQRGTSLTIQCQVDSQVTMMFWYRQQPGQSLTLIATANQGSEATYESGFVIDKFPISRPNLTFSTLTVSNMSPEDSSIYLCSVQGESRNTEAFFGQGTRLTVV.

The CDR3 DNA reads TGCGCCAGCAGTGAGACAGGGAACAATCAGCCCCAGCATTTT. Translating it yields CASSETGNNQPQHF. The genes are TRBV10-2 and TRBJ1-5; D possibly corresponds to TRBD1 (6 bases). This CDR3 comprises 14 residues. Trimming removed 2 bases from V and 3 bases from J, with 8 bases in between. The V gene's germline CDR1 is WSHSY and CDR2 SAAADI.

This clone was seen a few times. The CDR3 sequence is CASSLFIGTGELFF. Here the CDR3 DNA reads TGTGCCAGCAGTTTATTCATTGGCACCGGGGAGCTGTTTTTT. The chain recombines TRBV6-9 with TRBJ2-2; no clear D gene. Trimming cost V 4 bases and J 4 bases, with 10 bases left between them. Germline-derived CDR1 and CDR2 are MNHGY and SVAAGI. CDR3 size: 14 residues.

The chain uses TRBV4-3 and TRBJ2-1; possibly TRBD2 for D (6 bases). The V end was cut by 2 bases, the J end by 6 bases, with 14 bases between. This CDR3 region has 15 residues. Germline assignment: CDR1 LGHNA and CDR2 YSLEER. The CDR3 nucleotides are TGCGCCAGCAGCCAATTCGGACTCGGGGGCAATGAGCAGTTCTTC. This gives the protein CASSQFGLGGNEQFF.

J is TRBJ2-2 and V is TRBV19, with no clear D. Germline V gives CDR1 LNHDA, CDR2 SQIVND (reference sequence). The CDR3 consists of 13 residues. V lost 7 bases and J lost 3, with 9 bases in between. CDR3 amino acids: CASISYYTGELFF. In nucleotides, the CDR3 is TGTGCCAGTATATCCTACTACACCGGGGAGCTGTTTTTT.

The rearrangement joins TRBV6-1 to TRBJ1-2; the match to TRBD1 covers 9 bases. CDR3 size: 15 residues. The ends lost 2 bases at V and 6 bases at J; junction bases unmatched: 7. The germline CDR1 and CDR2 sequences are MNHNS and SASEGT. CDR3 sequence (DNA): TGTGCCAGCAGTGAATGGAACAGGGGGCTCCATGGCTACACCTTC. This translates into CASSEWNRGLHGYTF.

This chain connects TRBV6-1 to TRBJ2-3; either TRBD1 or TRBD2 may supply D (6 bases each). This CDR3 is 14 amino acids long. Germline loops: CDR1 MNHNS, CDR2 SASEGT. With 3 bases removed from V and 4 bases from J, the gap between germline ends came to 11 bases. CDR3 residues: CASSDWGAADTQYF. Written as DNA, the CDR3 is TGTGCCAGCAGTGATTGGGGGGCCGCAGATACGCAGTATTTT.

The chain links TRBV9 to TRBJ2-2, with 7 bases fitting TRBD2. Losses at the gene ends were 3 bases for V and 2 bases for J; bases not matched to a gene: 7. Germline assignment: CDR1 SGDLS and CDR2 YYNGEE. The CDR3 extends over 16 amino acids. CDR3 in amino acids: CASSAGLGGNTGELFF. CDR3 nucleotides: TGTGCCAGCAGCGCAGGACTAGGCGGTAACACCGGGGAGCTGTTTTTT.

The chain uses TRBV6-1 and TRBJ2-3, with a possible D match to TRBD1 (5 bases). The CDR3 loop spans 13 amino acids. Trimming took 7 bases from V and 1 from J, leaving 9 bases between them. Per the germline V gene, CDR1 is MNHNS and CDR2 is SASEGT. CDR3 sequence (DNA): TGTGCCAGCAATGTACAGGGCACAGATACGCAGTATTTT. This gives the protein CASNVQGTDTQYF.

The gene calls are TRBV18 and TRBJ2-7; D remains unclear. Between the trimmed V and J ends, which lost 1 base and 6 bases, there was a span of 13 bases. Germline lookup yields CDR1 KGHSH and CDR2 LQKENI. This CDR3 region has 14 residues. The CDR3, as DNA: TGTGCCAGCTCACCACGAAATAGTGAGGTCGAGCAGTACTTC. Protein product: CASSPRNSEVEQYF.

The V and J genes are TRBV11-2 and TRBJ1-1; no clear D. The CDR3 is 12 residues long. Trimming stripped 1 base from V and 10 bases from J, with 10 bases between. Germline-derived CDR1 and CDR2 are SGHAT and FQNNGV. The CDR3 DNA is TGTGCCAGCAGCTTAGCGGCGTGGGGAGCTTTCTTT. Its translation is CASSLAAWGAFF.

The genes are TRBV7-2 and TRBJ2-7; 8 bases are shared with TRBD2. The CDR3 runs 15 residues. The J segment lost 6 bases and the V segment lost 2 bases, leaving 9 bases of the junction unmatched. Germline V CDR1 and CDR2: SGHTA, FQGNSA. CDR3 sequence reads: CASSLTPGLASEQYF. As DNA, the CDR3 is TGTGCCAGCAGCTTAACCCCCGGACTAGCTAGCGAGCAGTACTTC.

The V call is TRBV5-4, the J call TRBJ2-5; 8 positions match TRBD1. The CDR3 covers 14 residues. CDR1 and CDR2 from the germline V gene are SGHNT and YYREEE (reference sequence). The V and J ends lost 4 bases and 1 base, in that order; junction bases with no gene match: 3. The CDR3 reads CASSTGQGQETQYF. Written as DNA, the CDR3 is TGTGCCAGCAGCACAGGACAGGGCCAAGAGACCCAGTACTTC.

This chain connects TRBV4-3 to TRBJ1-1, with D tentatively TRBD1 (6 bases). V was clipped by 2 bases and J by 4 bases, with 14 bases between them. CDR3 length: 15 residues. In germline, CDR1 is LGHNA, CDR2 YSLEER. This chain's CDR3 is CASSQKVGRGTEAFF. The DNA for the CDR3 is TGCGCCAGCAGCCAAAAAGTGGGCAGGGGCACTGAAGCTTTCTTT.

V usage is TRBV5-1 and J usage is TRBJ1-1, with D perhaps matching TRBD1 (5 bases). The ends were cut back, 4 bases at V and 4 bases at J, with 11 bases in the middle. This CDR3 has 13 residues. The germline V gene has CDR1 SGHRS and CDR2 YFSETQ. CDR3 loop: CASSHARGTEAFF. DNA for the CDR3: TGCGCCAGCAGCCACGCGAGGGGCACTGAAGCTTTCTTT.

The V gene is TRBV5-8, the J gene TRBJ2-5, with 7 positions matching TRBD2. The CDR3 has 16 amino acids. J lost 6 bases, V lost 5 bases, and 16 bases had no gene match. Germline assignment: CDR1 SGHTS and CDR2 YDEGEE. The DNA of the CDR3 is TGTGCCAGCAGAGGGAACCGGGACTACTCCAAGAAGACCCAGTACTTC. It is translated as CASRGNRDYSKKTQYF.